This record covers a single TCR beta chain. Its antigen remains unidentified. The data were obtained in a study of blood T cells in healthy people across ages. Russia was home to the donors, healthy Caucasian individuals aged roughly 6 to 90. Study-wide results and caveats: Donors of long life had a larger count of naive CD4+ cells and greater diversity than aged donors. Since the PBMCs were unsorted, naive and antigen-experienced cells could not be conclusively compared.

With a J-beta primer mix and a sample-barcoded 5' primer, a second PCR ran about 7 to 11 cycles. A template-switch adaptor containing 12 random nucleotides labeled each cDNA molecule. TCRdb processed the 5' RACE reads anew with MiXCR; each CDR3 protein has one entry. The sample holds approximately 1,000,000 distinct CDR3 sequences, 40% to 45% seen once. The ends were cut back, 6 bases at V and 4 bases at J, with 16 bases in the middle. The CDR3 is 14 residues long. The V call is TRBV12-3 or TRBV12-4, the J call TRBJ2-7, with D maybe TRBD2 (6 bases). The sequence was obtained from a woman aged 55-75 years in good health. The sequenced sample was blood. Here the CDR3 DNA reads TGTGCCAGCAGGTCCTCGGGCGGAGGGTACGAGCAGTACTTC. Its translation is CASRSSGGGYEQYF.